Below, 24 T cell receptor beta chains from the same sample are listed, as sequenced in a study of blood T cells in healthy people across ages. The second PCR ran about 6 to 11 cycles with a sample-barcoded 5' primer and J-beta primers. A single record per CDR3 protein comes from TCRdb applying MiXCR to the 5' RACE reads. The sample holds about 780,000 distinct CDR3 sequences, around 68% seen once. What was sequenced was blood. The source is a man aged 25 to 45 in good health.

The V and J genes are TRBV7-9 and TRBJ2-5; possibly TRBD1 for D (5 bases). The end of the DNA is better explained by TRBJ2-7, so the J call may be wrong. This CDR3 comprises 12 residues. Germline V lookup: CDR1 SEHNR, CDR2 FQNEAQ (reference sequence). CDR3 sequence: CASSFGDSEQYF. The CDR3 bases are TGTGCCAGCAGCTTTGGAGACAGCGAGCAGTACTTC.

The chain employs TRBV20-1 and TRBJ1-3; D unresolved. This CDR3 contains 16 residues. V was cut by 0 bases and J by 4 bases, with 16 bases left in between. Germline loops: CDR1 DFQATT, CDR2 SNEGSKA (reference sequence). The CDR3 DNA is TGCAGTGCTAGAGATCGGCCGGTTCGCGGGGGAAACACCATATATTTT. Protein product: CSARDRPVRGGNTIYF.

This chain joins TRBV7-2 and TRBJ2-1; TRBD1 agrees at 11 bases. CDR1 and CDR2 from the germline V gene are SGHTA and FQGNSA. V dropped 5 bases and J dropped 5; count of bases not matched to a gene: 5. CDR3 size: 15 residues. CDR3 residues: CASSPRTGGHNEQFF. The CDR3 DNA reads TGTGCCAGCAGCCCTCGGACAGGGGGCCACAATGAGCAGTTCTTC. Using reference TRBV7-2 and TRBJ2-1 for the parts outside the CDR3, the full variable domain is GAGVSQSPSNKVTEKGKDVELRCDPISGHTALYWYRQSLGQGLEFLIYFQGNSAPDKSGLPSDRFSAERTGGSVSTLTIQRTQQEDSAVYLCASSPRTGGHNEQFFGPGTRLTVL.

This chain connects TRBV6-1 to TRBJ2-3, with 12 nucleotides matching TRBD2. Germline-derived CDR1 and CDR2 are MNHNS and SASEGT. CDR3 length equals 18 residues. V dropped 5 bases and J dropped 5; count of bases not matched to a gene: 14. This chain's CDR3 is CASSQAPASGGARDTQYF. Here the CDR3 DNA reads TGTGCCAGCAGTCAGGCCCCAGCTAGCGGGGGGGCGAGAGATACGCAGTATTTT.

The V call is TRBV28, the J call TRBJ2-5; possibly TRBD2 for D (6 bases). Looked up from germline, CDR1 is MDHEN and CDR2 is SYDVKM. This CDR3 spans 16 amino acids. Trimming removed 6 bases at V and 1 base at J, with 18 bases between. Here the CDR3 DNA reads TGTGCCAGCAGGCCACGGGGGATTAGGCGCCAAGAGACCCAGTACTTC. This encodes CASRPRGIRRQETQYF.

The chain links TRBV6-4 to TRBJ1-2; D unresolved. Between the trimmed V and J ends, which lost 5 bases and 4 bases, there was a span of 14 bases. The CDR3 spans 14 residues. Germline CDR1 reads MRHNA; CDR2 reads SNTAGT. This chain's CDR3 is CASSPDRTSYGYTF. The CDR3 bases are TGTGCCAGCAGTCCCGATCGGACCAGCTATGGCTACACCTTC.

This chain uses TRBV27 with TRBJ2-1, with D tentatively TRBD2 (5 bases). The CDR3 is 14 residues long. CDR1 MNHEY and CDR2 SMNVEV come from the germline V gene (reference sequence). Trimming shortened V by 7 bases and J by 0 bases, and 10 bases separated the two germline ends. In DNA, the CDR3 is TGTGCCAGCAACGGGGTTAACTCCTACAATGAGCAGTTCTTC. This translates into CASNGVNSYNEQFF.

The chain has TRBV5-1 and TRBJ2-7, with D perhaps matching TRBD2 (6 bases). V was clipped by 0 bases and J by 1 base, with 14 bases between them. CDR3 size: 16 residues. Germline lookup yields CDR1 SGHRS and CDR2 YFSETQ. DNA of the CDR3: TGCGCCAGCAGCTTGGCCGCGGGGTCGTCTTCCTACGAGCAGTACTTC. Translation gives CASSLAAGSSSYEQYF.

A few counts support this clonotype. The chain couples TRBV4-3 to TRBJ2-1; 8 positions match TRBD1. TRBJ2-7 explains the end of the DNA better; the J call may be wrong. From germline, CDR1 is LGHNA and CDR2 YSLEER. The CDR3 extends over 15 amino acids. In DNA form, the CDR3 reads TGCGCCAGCAGCCAAGTGGGGACAGGCTTTCAAGAGCAGTACTTC. Protein: CASSQVGTGFQEQYF.

V usage is TRBV29-1 and J usage is TRBJ1-3; no reliable D call. Germline V CDR1 and CDR2: SQVTM, ANQGSEA. V shed 4 bases and J shed 4 bases, with 5 bases lying between them. This CDR3 is 11 amino acids long. The CDR3 DNA reads as TGCAGCGTTGGGTTCGGAAACACCATATATTTT. Amino acids: CSVGFGNTIYF.

The chain carries TRBV11-2 and TRBJ2-3, with D maybe TRBD1 (6 bases). Germline V gene data show CDR1 as SGHAT and CDR2 as FQNNGV. The CDR3 sequence is 16 residues long. Between the trimmed V and J ends, which lost 2 bases and 4 bases, there was a span of 16 bases. The CDR3 DNA reads as TGTGCCAGCAGCTTAAATCACCACCCAGGGGCAGATACGCAGTATTTT. Encoded protein: CASSLNHHPGADTQYF.

This clonotype was observed a handful of times. V and J are TRBV25-1 and TRBJ2-6; D is possibly TRBD2 (5 bases). Germline-derived CDR1 and CDR2 are MGHDK and SYGVNS. This CDR3 has 16 amino acids. Trimming took off 6 bases at V and 2 bases at J, with 14 bases between the two ends. The CDR3 protein is CASSTPRRTGANVLTF. The CDR3 DNA reads as TGTGCCAGCAGCACCCCTAGGAGGACTGGGGCCAACGTCCTGACTTTC.

J is TRBJ1-2 and V is TRBV7-9, with unresolved D. V was trimmed by 4 bases and J by 5 bases, leaving 26 bases between them. CDR1 and CDR2 from the germline V gene are SEHNR and FQNEAQ (reference sequence). There are 18 residues in the CDR3. CDR3 residues: CASSSPQINNLPSYGYTF. Here the CDR3 DNA reads TGTGCCAGCAGCTCACCGCAGATCAACAATCTCCCTTCATATGGCTACACCTTC.

The genes are TRBV27 and TRBJ2-7; tentative D call: TRBD2 (6 bases). The CDR3 is 16 residues long. Germline-derived CDR1 and CDR2 are MNHEY and SMNVEV (reference sequence). Trimming took 0 bases from V and 0 from J, leaving 12 bases between them. As DNA, the CDR3 is TGTGCCAGCAGTTTATCGAGTCGGGGGAGCTCCTACGAGCAGTACTTC. Translation gives CASSLSSRGSSYEQYF.

The chain recombines TRBV27 with TRBJ2-7, with D maybe TRBD2 (6 bases). The J call may be incorrect, as the DNA end agrees better with TRBJ2-5. CDR3 length equals 15 residues. Germline V gene sequence: CDR1 MNHEY, CDR2 SMNVEV (reference sequence). The CDR3 region is CASSPYRGKGETQYF. CDR3 nucleotides: TGTGCCAGCAGTCCCTATCGGGGGAAAGGGGAGACCCAGTACTTC.

The chain couples TRBV3-1 to TRBJ2-7, with 7 bases aligning to TRBD2. CDR3 size: 15 residues. V was pared by 3 bases and J by 0 bases, with 5 bases of the junction left unmatched. Germline V gives CDR1 LGHDT, CDR2 YNNKEL (reference sequence). This chain's CDR3 is CASSQAGDPSYEQYF. The CDR3 bases are TGTGCCAGCAGCCAGGCGGGGGACCCCTCCTACGAGCAGTACTTC.

V usage is TRBV20-1 and J usage is TRBJ2-1; a possible D gene is TRBD1 (5 bases). The germline CDR1 and CDR2 sequences are DFQATT and SNEGSKA (reference sequence). The CDR3 consists of 14 residues. The germline V and J ends were trimmed by 2 bases and 8 bases, with 16 bases remaining between them. In nucleotides, the CDR3 is TGCAGTGCTAGAAATTTGGGCAGGGTGGATGAGCAGTTCTTC. This codes for CSARNLGRVDEQFF.

The chain couples TRBV6-5 to TRBJ2-7; 10 bases are shared with TRBD2. V trimming: 0 bases; J trimming: 4 bases; junction bases outside the gene matches: 6. Germline-derived CDR1 and CDR2 are MNHEY and SVGAGI. The CDR3 is 16 amino acids. CDR3 amino acids: CASSYSSASGGYEQYF. Here the CDR3 DNA reads TGTGCCAGCAGTTACTCATCCGCTAGCGGGGGTTACGAGCAGTACTTC.

The chain combines TRBV5-1 with TRBJ2-7; no definite D call. V was clipped by 3 bases and J by 4 bases, with 17 bases between them. Germline assignment: CDR1 SGHRS and CDR2 YFSETQ. CDR3 length: 15 amino acids. CDR3 sequence reads: CASSSEHETVYEQYF. The CDR3, as DNA: TGCGCCAGCAGCTCTGAACATGAAACAGTATACGAGCAGTACTTC.

This clonotype occurred once. The chain employs TRBV6-6 and TRBJ2-3, with D perhaps matching TRBD2 (6 bases). CDR1 is MNHNY, CDR2 SVGAGI, per germline (reference sequence). The CDR3 extends over 17 amino acids. Trimming removed 4 bases at V and 10 bases at J, with 27 bases between. The CDR3 loop reads CASSLRRGSHPRVAQYF. Written as DNA, the CDR3 is TGTGCCAGCAGTTTGAGACGGGGGAGCCACCCTCGGGTTGCGCAGTATTTT.

This chain links TRBV6-5 with TRBJ2-3; D not certain. The CDR3 loop spans 15 amino acids. Trimming removed 0 bases from V and 4 bases from J, with 11 bases in between. From germline, CDR1 is MNHEY and CDR2 SVGAGI. The CDR3 DNA follows: TGTGCCAGCAGTTACTCCCGCAGGCACCCAGATACGCAGTATTTT. Translation: CASSYSRRHPDTQYF.

The table lists this clonotype with a count of one. J is TRBJ2-5 and V is TRBV18; a weak D match, TRBD2 (6 bases). The germline CDR1 and CDR2 sequences are KGHSH and LQKENI. Trimming stripped 2 bases from V and 11 bases from J, with 21 bases between. This CDR3 spans 15 amino acids. CDR3 region: CASSPAHGGGNEQYF. As DNA, the CDR3 is TGTGCCAGCTCACCAGCCCACGGGGGTGGCAATGAGCAGTACTTC.

The V call is TRBV28, the J call TRBJ2-4, with TRBD1 identical over 7 bases. Matching the DNA end better, TRBJ2-7 makes the J call doubtful. The CDR3 totals 16 residues. CDR1 MDHEN and CDR2 SYDVKM come from the germline V gene. Here the CDR3 DNA reads TGTGCCAGCGTTGGCGAGGGGGCGCTTACCATTTACGAGCAGTACTTC. It specifies CASVGEGALTIYEQYF.

With respect to this clonotype: As the CDR3 is not closed by the conserved phenylalanine or tryptophan, this likely results from a read error. The V and J genes are TRBV6-6 and TRBJ2-6, with D hard to call. The germline V gene encodes CDR1 MNHNY and CDR2 SVGAGI (reference sequence). Trimming shortened V by 2 bases and J by 1 base, and 6 bases separated the two germline ends. This CDR3 is 15 amino acids long. CDR3: CASSYPNSGANVLTL. The CDR3 nucleotides read TGTGCCAGCAGTTACCCGAATTCTGGGGCCAACGTCCTGACTTTA.